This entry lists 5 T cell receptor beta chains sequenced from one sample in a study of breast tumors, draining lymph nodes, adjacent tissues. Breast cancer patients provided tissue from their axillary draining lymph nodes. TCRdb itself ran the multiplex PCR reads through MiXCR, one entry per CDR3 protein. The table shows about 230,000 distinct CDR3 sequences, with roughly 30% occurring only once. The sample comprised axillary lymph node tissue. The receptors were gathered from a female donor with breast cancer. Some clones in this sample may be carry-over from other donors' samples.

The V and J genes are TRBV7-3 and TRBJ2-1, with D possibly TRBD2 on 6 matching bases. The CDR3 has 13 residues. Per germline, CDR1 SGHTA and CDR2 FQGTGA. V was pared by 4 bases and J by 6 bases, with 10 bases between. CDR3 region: CASSSTGSNEQFF. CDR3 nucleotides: TGTGCCAGCAGCTCCACCGGGAGCAATGAGCAGTTCTTC.

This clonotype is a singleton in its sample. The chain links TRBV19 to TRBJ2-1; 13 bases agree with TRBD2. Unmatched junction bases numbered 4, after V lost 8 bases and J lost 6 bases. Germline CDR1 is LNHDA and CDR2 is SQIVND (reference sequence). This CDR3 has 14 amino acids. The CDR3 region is CASGTSGMLNEQFF. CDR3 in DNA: TGTGCCAGTGGGACTAGCGGGATGCTCAATGAGCAGTTCTTC.

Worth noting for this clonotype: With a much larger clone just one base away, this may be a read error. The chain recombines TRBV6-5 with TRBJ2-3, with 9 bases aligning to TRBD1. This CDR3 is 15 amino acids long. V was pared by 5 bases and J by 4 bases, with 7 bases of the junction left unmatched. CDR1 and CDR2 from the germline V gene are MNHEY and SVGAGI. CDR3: CASSHRGRLADTQYF. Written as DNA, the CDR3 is TGTGCCAGCAGTCACAGGGGGCGGTTGGCAGATACGCAGTATTTT.

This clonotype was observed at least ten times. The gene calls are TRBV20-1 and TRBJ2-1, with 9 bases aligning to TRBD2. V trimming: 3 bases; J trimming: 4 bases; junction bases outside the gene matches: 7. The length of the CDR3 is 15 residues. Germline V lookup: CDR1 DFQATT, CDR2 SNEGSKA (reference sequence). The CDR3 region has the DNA TGCAGTGCTAGTCTAGGGACTAGCCTATACAATGAGCAGTTCTTC. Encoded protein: CSASLGTSLYNEQFF.

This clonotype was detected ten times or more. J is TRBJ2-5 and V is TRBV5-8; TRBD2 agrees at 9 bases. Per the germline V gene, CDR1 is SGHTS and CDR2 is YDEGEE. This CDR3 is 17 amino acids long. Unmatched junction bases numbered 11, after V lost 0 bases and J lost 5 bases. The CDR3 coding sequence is TGTGCCAGCAGCTTGGGGGGTAGCGGGAGAATACGGGAGACCCAGTACTTC. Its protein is CASSLGGSGRIRETQYF.